The 9 T cell receptor beta chains listed next were all sequenced from one sample in a study of shared clonotypes between healthy human individuals. It was CD45RO-negative cells, positively selected for CCR7, that made up naive CD8 cells, with terminally differentiated effector memory CD45RA+ cells excluded. Assay used: immunoSEQ multiplex PCR; TCRdb lists only in-frame clones, some missing. The sample has around 650,000 clones, 96% seen once. Sequenced: naive CD8+ T cells sorted from blood. The receptors were sampled from a woman aged 25 to 45 in good health.

This sequence joins TRBV9 and TRBJ2-3; D is possibly TRBD1 or TRBD2 (6 bases each). Per germline, CDR1 SGDLS and CDR2 YYNGEE. CDR3 size: 15 residues. V shed 0 bases and J shed 1 base, with 9 bases lying between them. CDR3 protein: CASSVGRGGTDTQYF. In DNA, the CDR3 is TGTGCCAGCAGCGTAGGAAGGGGGGGCACAGATACGCAGTATTTT. The whole variable domain, remainder taken from reference TRBV9 and TRBJ2-3, is DSGVTQTPKHLITATGQRVTLRCSPRSGDLSVYWYQQSLDQGLQFLIQYYNGEERAKGNILERFSAQQFPDLHSELNLSSLELGDSALYFCASSVGRGGTDTQYFGPGTRLTVL.

This CDR3 reads CASSRDSTPQETQYF. The CDR3 DNA follows: TGTGCCAGCAGCCGGGACTCGACCCCTCAAGAGACCCAGTACTTC. The chain recombines TRBV11-1 with TRBJ2-5, with TRBD2 as a possible D gene (6 bases). This CDR3 comprises 15 residues. The V gene's germline CDR1 is SGHAT and CDR2 FQDESV (reference sequence). Trimming shortened V by 5 bases and J by 2 bases, and 15 bases separated the two germline ends.

The genes are TRBV6-5 and TRBJ2-1; D call uncertain. Per the germline V gene, CDR1 is MNHEY and CDR2 is SVGAGI. The ends were cut back, 5 bases at V and 4 bases at J, with 9 bases in the middle. The CDR3 sequence is 13 residues long. DNA for the CDR3: TGTGCCAGCAGTCCGCCTGAGTACAATGAGCAGTTCTTC. This encodes CASSPPEYNEQFF.

The genes are TRBV6-5 and TRBJ1-5; no reliable D call. Germline V gene sequence: CDR1 MNHEY, CDR2 SVGAGI. The V gene lost 2 bases and the J gene lost 5 bases, with 10 bases spanning the gap. This CDR3 is 14 amino acids long. Here the CDR3 DNA reads TGTGCCAGCAGTTACAACTTGGGAGATCAGCCCCAGCATTTT. It is translated as CASSYNLGDQPQHF.

The chain links TRBV27 to TRBJ2-7, with 7 bases identical to TRBD1. This CDR3 spans 15 amino acids. The V and J ends lost 5 bases and 9 bases, in that order; junction bases with no gene match: 16. The germline V gene has CDR1 MNHEY and CDR2 SMNVEV (reference sequence). This CDR3 reads CASSPSTTGAPGQYF. CDR3 DNA: TGTGCCAGCAGTCCATCGACCACAGGGGCCCCTGGGCAGTACTTC.

This clone was observed once. J is TRBJ1-1 and V is TRBV30, with a weak D call TRBD1 (6 bases). Germline loops: CDR1 GTSNPN, CDR2 SVGIG (reference sequence). The CDR3 has 12 amino acids. Trimming left V 2 bases short and J 4 bases short, with 8 bases between. The CDR3 DNA is TGTGCCTGGAGTCTCAGGGGCACTGAAGCTTTCTTT. This codes for CAWSLRGTEAFF.

This clone was seen a few times. DNA of the CDR3: TGTGCCAGCAGTTTAATAGCAGGTGGCCGGAACACCATATATTTT. Residues: CASSLIAGGRNTIYF. V is TRBV28 and J is TRBJ1-3; D unclear. The CDR3 contains 15 residues. Germline-derived CDR1 and CDR2 are MDHEN and SYDVKM. V was clipped by 2 bases and J by 7 bases, with 15 bases between them.

This sequence joins TRBV10-1 and TRBJ2-1, with 8 positions matching TRBD2. The CDR3 loop spans 15 amino acids. The germline V gene has CDR1 WNHNN and CDR2 SYGVQD (reference sequence). J gave up 8 bases and V 0 bases, and 6 bases lay outside the gene matches. The CDR3 spells CASSESGGRPHEQFF. The CDR3 coding sequence is TGCGCCAGCAGTGAGTCTGGCGGGAGGCCCCATGAGCAGTTCTTC.

The V call is TRBV15, the J call TRBJ2-1; 8 bases are a match to TRBD2. Germline V CDR1 and CDR2: LNHNV, YYDKDF (reference sequence). The CDR3 runs 13 residues. V lost 5 bases to trimming and J lost 6 bases; unmatched junction nucleotides: 3. In DNA, the CDR3 is TGTGCCACCAGCCTCCGGGAGGGCAATGAGCAGTTCTTC. Translated, it gives CATSLREGNEQFF.